This T cell receptor beta chain is from a study of cytomegalovirus exposure and HLA in healthy donors (dated by TCRdb to between 2016 and 2019). General notes on the study: In an earlier analysis of 550 to 750 of the donors, 276 Gb of sequence data and approximately 120 million unique TCR beta sequences from some 170 million T cells were reported. An early release covering roughly 600 HLA-typed donors comprised about 300 gigabases of sequencing data and about 90 million unique TCR sequences. The genetic ancestry cluster associated with self-reported Caucasian donors included around four fifths of the roughly 410 genotyped donors. The study was designed to test whether signatures of past pathogen exposure could be identified by cataloging public T cell receptors. The T cell repertoires of 666 subjects were profiled by immunosequencing and related to cytomegalovirus serostatus. Along with the approximately 650-subject first cohort, a separate validation cohort of approximately 110 different subjects was used. The study combined high-throughput TCR immunosequencing, statistical association of individual TCRs with disease status, and machine learning to predict cytomegalovirus infection status. A later analysis re-examined previously published TCR beta repertoires from more than 600 donors and added high-resolution HLA genotyping to investigate patterns of TCR occurrence. Rather than drawing on any new phenotypic data, the later analysis identified candidate immune exposures from TCR beta sequences and the way those sequences occurred across donors. An earlier analysis of several hundred of the donors used high-throughput TCR beta sequencing to judge whether each TCR beta V gene segment behaved as functional or pseudogenic. Donor age, sex, ethnicity and CMV serostatus were compiled together with the repertoire data. Genome-wide SNP genotypes for about 55% of the roughly 670 donors were used in a later genetic analysis, which treated that subset as a discovery cohort. Every repertoire in the discovery cohort had been generated on one and the same sequencing platform. HLA typing covered class I and class II loci at four-digit resolution. Typing coverage differed by locus: A, B, C, DRB1 and DQB1 were typed in roughly 620-630 donors, DQA1 in about 510, DPA1 in some 610, and DPB1 in approximately 450. Roughly five DR-DQ haplotypes were handled as single units for association and clustering because linkage in the cohort was strong. Among around 400 genotyped donors of the cohort, an average of approximately 240,000 unique TCR beta nucleotide sequences was sequenced per donor, of which about 20% were non-productive.

Libraries were constructed by the immunoSEQ multiplex PCR assay. For the multiplex PCR, a mixture combining 60 forward primers for TCR Vbeta segments and 13 reverse primers for TCR Jbeta segments was used. The CDR3 region of rearranged TCR beta genes was amplified from genomic DNA with a multiplex PCR assay. The amplified TCR beta libraries were sequenced on the Illumina HiSeq System as 87-base-pair reads. As for how the authors treated the data: A later analysis tallied 75 million to 95 million unique TCR beta chains across the 700 or so repertoires, and some 12 million of those chains were shared by two or more donors. A nearest-neighbor algorithm error-corrected the raw reads and collapsed the reads into unique sequences, merging closely related sequences to remove PCR and sequencing errors. Alignment of CDR3 sequences to IMGT reference sequences was used to assign V, D and J gene segments. For a sequence to be retained, at least a six-nucleotide match to both a V gene segment and a J gene segment was required. Rearrangements were called productive when the CDR3 lacked stop codons and stayed in frame with V and J; all others were non-productive. CDR3 was defined according to IMGT convention as the region running from the second conserved V-encoded cysteine to the conserved J-encoded phenylalanine. Sequences without an unambiguous match to a single V gene segment were excluded from the earlier analysis of about 600 of the donors. In an earlier analysis of approximately 610 of the donors, V segments were called functional above 56.7% productive rearrangements and were called segregating when the between-donor standard deviation exceeded 5%. A statistical classification framework was developed to diagnose cytomegalovirus status using the catalog of TCR beta chain sequences. V and J gene assignment, in a later analysis, came from comparing TCR nucleotide sequences with IMGT/GENE-DB human TR gene sequences. Using the TCRdist pipeline, a later analysis assigned CDR3 sequences along with most-parsimonious VDJ recombination scenarios. In a later analysis, each TCR beta chain was defined by its CDR3 amino acid sequence together with its V-gene family, and reads without a unique V-gene family were excluded. As a way to deal with suspected cross-contamination and a sequencing artifact, a later analysis dropped roughly 600 nucleotide sequences that were highly shared and had low generation probability. In a later analysis, a clonal expansion index for each public chain was calculated from normalized within-repertoire ranks of inferred template counts. Generation probabilities in a later analysis came from a VDJ recombination model fitted to out-of-frame rearrangements, and those results were checked against IGoR. A later analysis scored TCR-TCR, TCR-HLA and TCR-CMV co-occurrence with hypergeometric tests, applying a repertoire-size bias correction to TCR pairs. To estimate false discovery rates, a later analysis permuted the HLA or CMV assignments 20 times. In a later analysis, co-occurring TCRs were grouped with DBSCAN, and TCRdist sequence similarity was added when clustering was performed within HLA-allele-positive subsets. Co-occurrence clustering excluded repertoires with fewer than 30,000 or more than 120,000 public chains, plus five with anomalous nucleotide sharing. The clones in this table, taken by TCRdb from immuneACCESS, are in-frame only. Not every clone is retained; where verified, under half of the shortfall comes from an unresolved V gene, and the cause of the rest is unknown. D and trimming come from the DNA, and the V and J calls and clone size come from that table. Recorded for this sample are 95,000 to 130,000 clones; 81% of them occurred a single time. About 3.9% of the sample goes to the ten largest clones.

The cohort was made up of approximately 670 healthy bone marrow donors. At the time of sampling, all cohort members were nominally healthy, though unrecorded immune exposures were likely present. The donor tested CMV seronegative, placing the donor among the roughly 400 seronegative members of the cohort. Every donor gave a peripheral blood sample, and the peripheral blood mononuclear cells from that sample were used for TCR beta sequencing. The Qiagen DNeasy Blood Extraction Kit was used to extract genomic DNA from the blood cell samples. To note about this clone: There is no known antigen for this receptor. No qualities accompany the bases; no much larger clone lies one base away.

Here is what the overall study found, with its caveats: CMV serostatus was the only immune exposure information available for the cohort. Specific HLA alleles were associated with more than 15,000 TCR beta sequences at a false discovery rate of 0.05 in a later analysis. In a later analysis, most CMV-associated TCR beta chains were found to appear HLA-restricted, with HLA associations seemingly driven largely by CMV exposure. Roughly 17 rarely observed V segments, including chromosome 9 orphons, were excluded from the earlier analysis of several hundred of the donors because counts were too low. A later genetic analysis associated a missense DCLRE1C variant with V-gene and J-gene trimming of TCR beta chains, and an independent cohort replicated the association. Some IMGT-functional V segments, including TRBV6-2 and TRBV6-3, could not be distinguished by the 87-base-pair reads and were therefore excluded. Presence/absence analyses assumed roughly uniform sequencing depth across donors, an assumption that may not hold. In a later analysis, HLA-associated TCR beta chains were found to be more clonally expanded and to have lower generation probabilities than equally common non-associated chains. According to a later genetic analysis, donors in an Asian-associated ancestry cluster had fewer N-insertions in productive TCRs than the approximately 670-donor mean. In a later analysis, TCR association rates were found to vary across HLA loci, with the most associated TCRs seen for DRB1 alleles and the fewest for HLA-C alleles. It was suggested by the authors that the approach could potentially be generalized to other disease states and immunological phenotypes. Cytomegalovirus status was reported to be diagnosed by the classifier with high specificity and sensitivity in both the original and validation cohorts. In vitro tests confirmed that a few of the cytomegalovirus-associated TCR beta chains recognize cytomegalovirus antigens. A later analysis reported that several top co-occurrence clusters appeared linked to parvovirus B19, influenza, CMV and Epstein-Barr virus. When HLA alleles, especially DR and DQ, strongly co-occurred, TCR associations were difficult to assign to individual alleles. A cluster of highly shared sequence variants was judged likely to be a technical artifact of the sequencing pipeline. This cohort had only TCR beta chains sequenced, and the lack of alpha or paired-chain data limited which features could be detected. Correlated functional status among segregating V segments might be attributable to linkage disequilibrium, but an unknown experimental factor could not be ruled out. In an earlier analysis of about 540 of the donors, most TCR beta V segments were observed in productive rearrangements about 90% or about 30% of the time, broadly matching IMGT annotations. The study gave a list of around 170 TCR beta chains associated with cytomegalovirus. Across donors, most TCR sequences were observed very rarely, whereas some public TCRs were present in many individuals. A further reported finding was that TCR beta sequences accurately predicted the HLA-A and HLA-B alleles for most subjects in the first cohort. HLA typing was unavailable for some donors at each locus, so association tests used only the typed subset.

Including the terminal cysteine and phenylalanine, the CDR3 comprises 16 residues. Of all the DNA, just the CDR3 is kept, 48 bases in frame from base 1. The germline V gene (reference sequence) sets CDR1 to GTSNPN and CDR2 to SVGIG. Trimming accounts for 3 bases at V and 4 bases at J, while the number of junction bases matched to no gene is 5. The TCR comes from a woman between 25 and 40 years old in good health and CMV-seronegative. The source material was PBMCs. The rearranged chain carries TRBV30 and TRBJ2-2, and TRBD2 aligns with 13 junction nucleotides. The CDR3 loop reads CAWRGLAGPGTGELFF. The DNA reads as follows: TGTGCCTGGAGGGGACTAGCGGGGCCGGGCACCGGGGAGCTGTTTTTT. This CDR3, with the reference TRBV30 and TRBJ2-2 proteins standing in past its ends, gives the full variable domain SQTIHQWPATLVQPVGSPLSLECTVEGTSNPNLYWYRQAAGRGLQLLFYSVGIGQISSEVPQNLSASRPQDRQFILSSKKLLLSDSGFYLCAWRGLAGPGTGELFFGEGSRLTVL.